The 7 T cell receptor beta chains below come from one sample, sequenced in a study of T cell repertoires in cytomegalovirus infection. TCRdb reprocessed the reads via MiXCR and lists one record per CDR3 protein. The sample shows 270,000 or so distinct CDR3 sequences, about 18% of them seen only once. The source material was CD8+ T cells from PBMCs. The receptors derive from a human donor in good health (CMV status not recorded). Some clones in this sample may be carry-over from other donors' samples.

The V call is TRBV7-6, the J call TRBJ2-3; no firm D call. Per germline, CDR1 SGHVS and CDR2 FNYEAQ. There are 15 residues in the CDR3. V lost 5 bases to trimming and J lost 2 bases, with 14 bases between them. The CDR3 DNA follows: TGTGCCAGCAGCCCGACATCCGACATCACAGATACGCAGTATTTT. It translates to CASSPTSDITDTQYF.

The chain has TRBV2 and TRBJ2-5; 8 bases fit TRBD1. J lost 2 bases, V lost 4 bases, and 9 bases had no gene match. The CDR3 loop spans 16 amino acids. In germline, CDR1 is SNHLY, CDR2 FYNNEI. CDR3 in amino acids: CASSGDRSGRQETQYF. CDR3 nucleotides: TGTGCCAGCAGTGGGGACAGGAGTGGGAGGCAAGAGACCCAGTACTTC.

This clonotype was counted once. The chain employs TRBV13 and TRBJ1-6; D is unclear. The germline V gene encodes CDR1 PRHDT and CDR2 FYEKMQ (reference sequence). The CDR3 sequence is 12 residues long. The V and J ends lost 4 bases and 7 bases respectively, with 5 bases between them. CDR3 coding DNA: TGTGCCAGCAGCTCGGAGAATTCACCCCTCCACTTT. Protein: CASSSENSPLHF.

The J gene is TRBJ1-2, the V gene TRBV28, with no clear D. Trimming took off 5 bases at V and 4 bases at J, with 17 bases between the two ends. The CDR3 covers 15 residues. Germline CDR1 and CDR2: MDHEN and SYDVKM. Here the CDR3 reads CASSRSERPIYGYTF. In DNA, the CDR3 is TGTGCCAGCAGTCGAAGTGAACGGCCGATCTATGGCTACACCTTC.

J is TRBJ2-7 and V is TRBV28, with D tentatively TRBD1 or TRBD2 (6 bases each). From germline, CDR1 is MDHEN and CDR2 SYDVKM. The CDR3 loop spans 15 amino acids. With 6 bases removed from V and 0 bases from J, the gap between germline ends came to 15 bases. CDR3 nucleotide sequence: TGTGCCAGCAGATGGGGGGCCAGTTCCTCCTACGAGCAGTACTTC. Amino acids: CASRWGASSSYEQYF.

This clonotype was counted only a few times. The V and J genes are TRBV2 and TRBJ2-7; D is tentatively TRBD1 or TRBD2 (5 bases each). The CDR3 loop spans 14 amino acids. Trimming stripped 5 bases from V and 2 bases from J, with 13 bases between. CDR1 is SNHLY, CDR2 FYNNEI, per germline. CDR3 nucleotides: TGTGCCAGCAGTCCACGAGGGACGGCCTACGAGCAGTACTTC. Translating gives CASSPRGTAYEQYF.

The J gene is TRBJ2-7, the V gene TRBV7-9, with D perhaps being TRBD1 or TRBD2 (6 bases each). The V gene's germline CDR1 is SEHNR and CDR2 FQNEAQ (reference sequence). Trimming took off 8 bases at V and 0 bases at J, with 14 bases between the two ends. This CDR3 has 14 amino acids. The CDR3 loop is CASLGEGGSYEQYF. The CDR3 coding sequence is TGTGCCAGCCTTGGTGAGGGGGGCTCCTACGAGCAGTACTTC. Full variable domain (outside the CDR3, taken from reference TRBV7-9 and TRBJ2-7): DTGVSQNPRHKITKRGQNVTFRCDPISEHNRLYWYRQTLGQGPEFLTYFQNEAQLEKSRLLSDRFSAERPKGSFSTLEIQRTEQGDSAMYLCASLGEGGSYEQYFGPGTRLTVT.